This entry lists 10 T cell receptor beta chains sequenced from one sample in a study of vaccination and CD4 T cells after COVID-19. These TCRs are of unknown antigen specificity. Treatment in this sample: approximately nine-day PBMC culture with coronavirus spike peptide pools or control peptides (ViraFEST assay). Once obtained from cultured CD4+ T cells, the DNA was sequenced using the Oncomine TCR Beta short-read assay. TCRdb reprocessed the PCR reads via MiXCR and lists one record per CDR3 protein. The sample includes 12,000 or so distinct CDR3 sequences, approximately 82% of them seen just once. Sequencing was done on a sample of CD4+ T cells from blood, cultured in vitro. The receptor set was obtained from a human donor who had recovered from COVID-19.

The count of this clonotype is one. The V and J genes are TRBV7-2 and TRBJ1-2; 9 nucleotides line up with TRBD1. Germline-derived CDR1 and CDR2 are SGHTA and FQGNSA. V lost 5 bases to trimming and J lost 6 bases; unmatched junction nucleotides: 7. The CDR3 has 14 residues. Written as DNA, the CDR3 is TGTGCCAGCAGCACCCCGACAGGGGGGGATGGCTACACCTTC. Its protein is CASSTPTGGDGYTF.

This clonotype is a singleton in its sample. The chain recombines TRBV4-3 with TRBJ2-7; D tentatively fits TRBD1 or TRBD2 (5 bases each). The CDR3 is made up of 14 amino acids. V was pared by 1 base and J by 6 bases, with 13 bases between. CDR1 is LGHNA and CDR2 is YSLEER in the germline V gene. CDR3 in DNA: TGCGCCAGCAGCCAAGGGCCGGGACGAGGCGAGCAGTACTTC. Encoded protein: CASSQGPGRGEQYF.

The genes are TRBV19 and TRBJ1-2; D remains unclear. Germline V gene sequence: CDR1 LNHDA, CDR2 SQIVND (reference sequence). Trimming cost V 7 bases and J 4 bases, with 19 bases left between them. This CDR3 is 15 amino acids long. The CDR3: CASTKAAGLGYGYTF. The DNA for the CDR3 is TGTGCCAGTACCAAAGCGGCGGGGTTAGGCTATGGCTACACCTTC. Together with reference TRBV19 and TRBJ1-2, the CDR3 gives the full variable domain: DGGITQSPKYLFRKEGQNVTLSCEQNLNHDAMYWYRQDPGQGLRLIYYSQIVNDFQKGDIAEGYSVSREKKESFPLTVTSAQKNPTAFYLCASTKAAGLGYGYTFGSGTRLTVV.

There are a few counts of this clonotype. The chain recombines TRBV7-2 with TRBJ1-3; the D gene is possibly TRBD1 (5 bases). The V end was cut by 5 bases, the J end by 1 base, with 12 bases between. Germline V CDR1 and CDR2: SGHTA, FQGNSA. There are 15 residues in the CDR3. The CDR3 loop reads CASSLGTVSGNTIYF. The CDR3 DNA is TGTGCCAGCAGCCTCGGGACTGTATCTGGAAACACCATATATTTT.

The gene calls are TRBV18 and TRBJ2-2; D unclear. Germline V gives CDR1 KGHSH, CDR2 LQKENI. V was shortened by 2 bases and J by 7 bases, with 5 bases between the two germline ends. This CDR3 spans 12 amino acids. The CDR3 coding sequence is TGTGCCAGCTCACCAAAGGGCGGGGAGCTGTTTTTT. Its translation is CASSPKGGELFF. The full variable domain, completed using reference TRBV18 and TRBJ2-2, is NAGVMQNPRHLVRRRGQEARLRCSPMKGHSHVYWYRQLPEEGLKFMVYLQKENIIDESGMPKERFSAEFPKEGPSILRIQQVVRGDSAAYFCASSPKGGELFFGEGSRLTVL.

The rearrangement links TRBV12-3 or TRBV12-4 to TRBJ2-7; tentative D call: TRBD2 (6 bases). V lost 8 bases and J lost 2, with 16 bases in between. The CDR3 has 14 amino acids. The CDR3: CASGIGRKAYEQYF. The DNA of the CDR3 is TGTGCCAGCGGGATAGGGAGGAAGGCCTACGAGCAGTACTTC.

The chain is built from TRBV20-1 and TRBJ2-7; D assignment may be TRBD1 or TRBD2 (5 bases each). The CDR3 extends over 11 amino acids. Per germline, CDR1 DFQATT and CDR2 SNEGSKA (reference sequence). The CDR3 DNA reads as TGCCAATACTCAGGGAGCTACGAGCAGTACTTC. It codes for CQYSGSYEQYF.

The chain links TRBV20-1 to TRBJ2-4; 16 nucleotides line up with TRBD2. The V gene's germline CDR1 is DFQATT and CDR2 SNEGSKA (reference sequence). The CDR3 covers 19 residues. V gave up 0 bases and J gave up 4 bases; unmatched junction bases: 9. Here the CDR3 reads CSARDPGLAGGWGKNIQYF. Here the CDR3 DNA reads TGCAGTGCTAGAGACCCGGGACTAGCGGGAGGGTGGGGTAAAAACATTCAGTACTTC.

This clonotype has more than one count but fewer than ten. The V and J genes are TRBV24-1 and TRBJ1-1; D possibly corresponds to TRBD1 (6 bases). The CDR3 loop spans 14 amino acids. The V end was cut by 4 bases, the J end by 11 bases, with 19 bases between. The germline V gene encodes CDR1 KGHDR and CDR2 SFDVKD. The CDR3 coding sequence is TGTGCCACCAGTGACAGGAACAGGGCGCTGGGGGCTTTCTTT. Protein: CATSDRNRALGAFF.

The J gene is TRBJ2-7, the V gene TRBV18, with D perhaps TRBD1 (6 bases). The CDR3 spans 13 residues. Germline loops: CDR1 KGHSH, CDR2 LQKENI. V lost 3 bases and J 4 bases, leaving 10 bases between the germline ends. The CDR3 loop is CASSPGQMYEQYF. The CDR3 DNA follows: TGTGCCAGCTCACCCGGACAGATGTACGAGCAGTACTTC.